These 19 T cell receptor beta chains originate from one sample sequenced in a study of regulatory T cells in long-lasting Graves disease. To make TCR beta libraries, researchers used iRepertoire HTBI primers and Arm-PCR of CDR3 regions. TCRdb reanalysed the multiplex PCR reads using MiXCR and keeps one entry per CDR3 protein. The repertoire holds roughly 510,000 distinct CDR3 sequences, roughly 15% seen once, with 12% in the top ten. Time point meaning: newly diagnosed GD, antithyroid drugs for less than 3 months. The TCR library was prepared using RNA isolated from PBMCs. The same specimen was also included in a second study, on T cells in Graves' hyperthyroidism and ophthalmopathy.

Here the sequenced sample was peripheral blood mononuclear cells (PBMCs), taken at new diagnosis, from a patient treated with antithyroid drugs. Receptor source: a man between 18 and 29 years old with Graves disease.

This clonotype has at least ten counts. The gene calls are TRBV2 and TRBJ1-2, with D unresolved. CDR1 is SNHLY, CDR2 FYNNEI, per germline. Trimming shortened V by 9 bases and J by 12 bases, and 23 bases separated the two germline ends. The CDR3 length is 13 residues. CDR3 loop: CARALGIPGFDTF. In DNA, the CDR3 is TGTGCCAGGGCACTAGGGATACCCGGGTTTGACACCTTC.

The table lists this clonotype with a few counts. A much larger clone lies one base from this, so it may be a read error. The CDR3, as DNA: TGCAGTGCCGCGGAACTAGCGGGAGACAATGAGCAGTTCTTC. It yields the protein CSAAELAGDNEQFF. This sequence joins TRBV20-1 and TRBJ2-1, with TRBD2 matching over 11 bases. This CDR3 is built from 14 residues. The J segment lost 5 bases and the V segment lost 6 bases, leaving 6 bases of the junction unmatched. Germline values: CDR1 DFQATT, CDR2 SNEGSKA (reference sequence).

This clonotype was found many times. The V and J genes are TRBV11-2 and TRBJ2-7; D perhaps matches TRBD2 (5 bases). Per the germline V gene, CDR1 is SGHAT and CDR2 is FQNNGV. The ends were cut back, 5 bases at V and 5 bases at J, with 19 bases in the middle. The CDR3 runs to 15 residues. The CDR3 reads CASSLTPGRVDEQYF. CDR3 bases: TGTGCCAGCAGCCTAACCCCCGGGCGGGTCGACGAGCAGTACTTC. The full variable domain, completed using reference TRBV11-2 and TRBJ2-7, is EAGVAQSPRYKIIEKRQSVAFWCNPISGHATLYWYQQILGQGPKLLIQFQNNGVVDDSQLPKDRFSAERLKGVDSTLKIQPAKLEDSAVYLCASSLTPGRVDEQYFGPGTRLTVT.

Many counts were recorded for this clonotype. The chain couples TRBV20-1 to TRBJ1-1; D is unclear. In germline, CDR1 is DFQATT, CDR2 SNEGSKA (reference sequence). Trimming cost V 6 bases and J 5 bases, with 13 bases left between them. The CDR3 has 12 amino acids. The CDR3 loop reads CSAEEGGTEAFF. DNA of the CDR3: TGCAGTGCAGAGGAGGGAGGGACTGAAGCTTTCTTT.

In DNA, the CDR3 is TGTGCCACCCGATCAGGGGGCGGAGGGTATGAGCAGTTCTTC. As protein: CATRSGGGGYEQFF. The rearrangement links TRBV3-1 to TRBJ2-1; 8 nucleotides line up with TRBD1. This CDR3 is 14 amino acids long. V lost 10 bases, J lost 8 bases, and 13 bases stayed unmatched. The V gene's germline CDR1 is LGHDT and CDR2 YNNKEL (reference sequence).

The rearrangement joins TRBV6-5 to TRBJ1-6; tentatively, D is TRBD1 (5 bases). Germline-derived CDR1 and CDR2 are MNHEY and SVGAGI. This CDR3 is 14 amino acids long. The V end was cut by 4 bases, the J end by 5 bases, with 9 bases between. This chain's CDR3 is CASSFGTDNSPLHF. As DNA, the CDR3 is TGTGCCAGCAGTTTTGGGACGGATAATTCACCCCTCCACTTT.

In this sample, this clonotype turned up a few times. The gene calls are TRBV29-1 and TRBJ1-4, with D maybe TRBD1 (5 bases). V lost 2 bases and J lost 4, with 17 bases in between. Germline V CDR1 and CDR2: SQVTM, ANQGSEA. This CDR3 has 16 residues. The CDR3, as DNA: TGCAGCGTTGAAATCTCAGGGAATACCTTTAATGAAAAACTGTTTTTT. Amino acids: CSVEISGNTFNEKLFF.

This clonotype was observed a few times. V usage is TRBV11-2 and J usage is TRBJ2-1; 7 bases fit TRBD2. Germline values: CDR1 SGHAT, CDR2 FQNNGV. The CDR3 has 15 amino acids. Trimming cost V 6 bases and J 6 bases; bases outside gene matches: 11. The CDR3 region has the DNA TGTGCCAGCAGACCTCTTACGGGAGGCCTCAATGAGCAGTTCTTC. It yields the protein CASRPLTGGLNEQFF.

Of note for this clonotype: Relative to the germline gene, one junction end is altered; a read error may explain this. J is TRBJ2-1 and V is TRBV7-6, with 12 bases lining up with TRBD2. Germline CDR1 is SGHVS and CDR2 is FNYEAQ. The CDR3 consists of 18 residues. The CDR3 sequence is CASSVRSASGRDSNEQLF. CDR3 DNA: TGTGCCAGCAGCGTCCGGTCGGCTAGCGGGAGGGATTCCAATGAGCAGCTCTTC.

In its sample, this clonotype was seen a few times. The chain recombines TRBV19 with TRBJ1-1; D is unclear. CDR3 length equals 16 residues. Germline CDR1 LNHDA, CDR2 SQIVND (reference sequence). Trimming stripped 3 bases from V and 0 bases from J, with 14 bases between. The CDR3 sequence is CASSIGHRVLNTEAFF. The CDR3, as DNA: TGTGCCAGTAGTATCGGGCATAGGGTGCTGAACACTGAAGCTTTCTTT.

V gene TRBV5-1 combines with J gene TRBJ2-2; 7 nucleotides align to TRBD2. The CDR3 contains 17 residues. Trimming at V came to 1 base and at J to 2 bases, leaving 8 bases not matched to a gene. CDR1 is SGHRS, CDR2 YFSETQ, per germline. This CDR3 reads CASSLRGTITNTGELFF. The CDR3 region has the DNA TGCGCCAGCAGCTTGCGTGGGACTATCACTAACACCGGGGAGCTGTTTTTT.

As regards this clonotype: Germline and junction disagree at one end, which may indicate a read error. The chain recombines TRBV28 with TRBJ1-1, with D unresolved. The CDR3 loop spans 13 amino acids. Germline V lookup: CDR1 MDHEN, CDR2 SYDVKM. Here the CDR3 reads CAGSLHLNSEAFF. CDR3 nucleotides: TGTGCCGGCAGTTTACACTTGAACTCTGAAGCTTTCTTT.

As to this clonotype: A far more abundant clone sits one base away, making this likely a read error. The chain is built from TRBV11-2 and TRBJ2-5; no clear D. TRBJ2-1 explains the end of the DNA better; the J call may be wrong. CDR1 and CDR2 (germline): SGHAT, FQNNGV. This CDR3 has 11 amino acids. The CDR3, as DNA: TGTGCCAGCAGCCTCCAAGAGACCCAGTTCTTC. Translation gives CASSLQETQFF.

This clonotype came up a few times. CDR3 residues: CASRLGTSGDYEQYF. The CDR3 DNA reads as TGTGCCAGCAGGTTAGGGACTAGCGGGGACTACGAGCAGTACTTC. The chain has TRBV5-5 and TRBJ2-7, with TRBD2 matching 13 bases. CDR3 length equals 15 residues. Trimming cost V 5 bases and J 3 bases; bases outside gene matches: 5. The V gene's germline CDR1 is SGHKS and CDR2 YYEKEE (reference sequence).

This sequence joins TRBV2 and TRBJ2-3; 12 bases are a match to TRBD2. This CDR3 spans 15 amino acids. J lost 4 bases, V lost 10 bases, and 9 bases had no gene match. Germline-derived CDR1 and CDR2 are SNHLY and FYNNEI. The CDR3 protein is CANSRLAGVADTQYF. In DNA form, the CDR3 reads TGTGCCAACAGCCGACTAGCGGGAGTGGCAGATACGCAGTATTTT.

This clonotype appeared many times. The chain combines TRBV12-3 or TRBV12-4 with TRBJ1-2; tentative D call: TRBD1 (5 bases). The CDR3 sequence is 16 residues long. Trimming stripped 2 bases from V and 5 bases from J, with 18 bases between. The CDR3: CASSLNFAGTPYGYTF. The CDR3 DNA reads TGTGCCAGCAGTTTAAATTTCGCAGGGACGCCATATGGCTACACCTTC.

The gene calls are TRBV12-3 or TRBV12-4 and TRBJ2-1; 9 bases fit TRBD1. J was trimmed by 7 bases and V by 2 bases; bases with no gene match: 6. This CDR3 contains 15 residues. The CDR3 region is CASSLWDRVYNEQFF. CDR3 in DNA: TGTGCCAGCAGTTTATGGGACAGGGTCTATAATGAGCAGTTCTTC.

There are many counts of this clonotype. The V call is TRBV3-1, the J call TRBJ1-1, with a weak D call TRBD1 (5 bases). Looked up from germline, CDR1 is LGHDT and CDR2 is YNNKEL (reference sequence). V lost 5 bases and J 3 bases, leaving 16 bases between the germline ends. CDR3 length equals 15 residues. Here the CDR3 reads CASSGSGAVDTEAFF. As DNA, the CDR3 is TGTGCCAGCAGCGGAAGTGGGGCAGTAGACACTGAAGCTTTCTTT.

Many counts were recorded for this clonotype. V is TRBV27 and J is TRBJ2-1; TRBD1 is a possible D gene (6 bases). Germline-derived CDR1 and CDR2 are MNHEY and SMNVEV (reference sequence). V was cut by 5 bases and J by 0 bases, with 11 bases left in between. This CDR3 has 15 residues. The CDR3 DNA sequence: TGTGCCAGCAGTGTCGGGACAAACTCCTACAATGAGCAGTTCTTC. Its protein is CASSVGTNSYNEQFF.